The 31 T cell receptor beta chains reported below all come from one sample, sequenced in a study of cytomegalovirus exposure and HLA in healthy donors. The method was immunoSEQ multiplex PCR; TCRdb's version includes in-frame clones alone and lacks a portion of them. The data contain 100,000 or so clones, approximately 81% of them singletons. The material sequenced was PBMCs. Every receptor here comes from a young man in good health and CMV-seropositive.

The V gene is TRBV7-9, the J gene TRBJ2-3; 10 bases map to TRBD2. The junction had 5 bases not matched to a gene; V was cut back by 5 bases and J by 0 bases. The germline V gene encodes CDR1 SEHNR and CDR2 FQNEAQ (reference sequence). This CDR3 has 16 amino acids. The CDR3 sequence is CASSLGLAASTDTQYF. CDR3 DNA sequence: TGTGCCAGCAGCCTTGGACTAGCGGCTAGCACAGATACGCAGTATTTT.

For the CDR3, the DNA is TGTGCCAGCAGTTACTTGTTCGGTAGAAACAATGAGCAGTTCTTC. Translating it yields CASSYLFGRNNEQFF. V usage is TRBV6-6 and J usage is TRBJ2-1; D gene uncertain. CDR3 length: 15 residues. Germline V lookup: CDR1 MNHNY, CDR2 SVGAGI (reference sequence). V lost 1 base and J 5 bases, leaving 12 bases between the germline ends.

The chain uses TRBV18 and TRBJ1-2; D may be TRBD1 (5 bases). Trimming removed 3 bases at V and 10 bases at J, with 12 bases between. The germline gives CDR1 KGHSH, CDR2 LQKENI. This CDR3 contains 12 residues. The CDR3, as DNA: TGTGCCAGCTCACCCCCGGGCAGGGACTACACCTTC. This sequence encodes CASSPPGRDYTF.

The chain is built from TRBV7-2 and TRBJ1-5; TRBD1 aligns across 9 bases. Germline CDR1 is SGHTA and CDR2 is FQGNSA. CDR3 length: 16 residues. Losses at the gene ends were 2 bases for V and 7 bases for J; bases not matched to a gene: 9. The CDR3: CASSLTWDREQQPQHF. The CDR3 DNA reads TGTGCCAGCAGCTTAACCTGGGACAGGGAACAACAGCCCCAGCATTTT.

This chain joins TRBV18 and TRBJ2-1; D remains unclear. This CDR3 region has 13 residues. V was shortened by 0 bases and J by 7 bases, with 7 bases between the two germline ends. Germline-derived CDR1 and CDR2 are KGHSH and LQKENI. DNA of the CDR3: TGTGCCAGCTCACCACCGTCGCGAAATGAGCAGTTCTTC. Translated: CASSPPSRNEQFF.

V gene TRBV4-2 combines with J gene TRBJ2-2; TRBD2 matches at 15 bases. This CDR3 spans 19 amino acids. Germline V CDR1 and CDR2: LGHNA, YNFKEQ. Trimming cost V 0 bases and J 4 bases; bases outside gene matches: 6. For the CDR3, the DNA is TGTGCCAGCAGCCAAGATGGACTAGCGGGAGGGCCCGGCACCGGGGAGCTGTTTTTT. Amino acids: CASSQDGLAGGPGTGELFF.

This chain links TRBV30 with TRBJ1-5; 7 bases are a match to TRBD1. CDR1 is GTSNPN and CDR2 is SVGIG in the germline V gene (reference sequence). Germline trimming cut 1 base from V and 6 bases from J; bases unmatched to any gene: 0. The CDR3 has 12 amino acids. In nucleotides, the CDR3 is TGTGCCTGGAGTGGGACAGGTCAGCCCCAGCATTTT. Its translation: CAWSGTGQPQHF.

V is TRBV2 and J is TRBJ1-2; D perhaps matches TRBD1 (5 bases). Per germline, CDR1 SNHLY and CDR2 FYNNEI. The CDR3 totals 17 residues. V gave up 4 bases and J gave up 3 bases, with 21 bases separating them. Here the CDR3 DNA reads TGTGCCAGCAGTGGTCCCGAAAGGGGCCTAAGCTACTATGGCTACACCTTC. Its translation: CASSGPERGLSYYGYTF.

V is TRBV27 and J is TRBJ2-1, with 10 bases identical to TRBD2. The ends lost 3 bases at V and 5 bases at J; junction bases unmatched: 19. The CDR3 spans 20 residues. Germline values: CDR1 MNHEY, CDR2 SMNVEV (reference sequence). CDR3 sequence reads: CASSFYFQLAGELRHNEQFF. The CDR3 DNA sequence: TGTGCCAGCAGTTTCTATTTTCAGCTAGCGGGAGAGTTAAGGCACAATGAGCAGTTCTTC.

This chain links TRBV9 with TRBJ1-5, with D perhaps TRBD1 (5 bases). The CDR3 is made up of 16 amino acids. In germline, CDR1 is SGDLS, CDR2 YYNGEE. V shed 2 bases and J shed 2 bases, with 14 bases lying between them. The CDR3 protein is CASSVGAGGGNQPQHF. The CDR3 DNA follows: TGTGCCAGCAGCGTCGGGGCAGGAGGGGGCAATCAGCCCCAGCATTTT.

Here the CDR3 reads CASIPSGGSGGEQYF. CDR3 nucleotide sequence: TGTGCCAGCATCCCTTCCGGGGGTAGTGGAGGCGAGCAGTACTTC. This chain uses TRBV6-5 with TRBJ2-7; D is perhaps TRBD2 (6 bases). Trimming stripped 7 bases from V and 6 bases from J, with 22 bases between. The CDR3 loop spans 15 amino acids. The germline V gene encodes CDR1 MNHEY and CDR2 SVGAGI.

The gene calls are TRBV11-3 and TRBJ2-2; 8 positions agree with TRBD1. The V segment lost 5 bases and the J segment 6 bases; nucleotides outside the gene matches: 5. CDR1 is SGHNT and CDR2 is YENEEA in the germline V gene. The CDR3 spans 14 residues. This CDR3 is CASSLTQGAGELFF. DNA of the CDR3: TGTGCCAGCAGCCTAACACAGGGGGCCGGGGAGCTGTTTTTT. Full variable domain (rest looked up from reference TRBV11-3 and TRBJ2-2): EAGVVQSPRYKIIEKKQPVAFWCNPISGHNTLYWYLQNLGQGPELLIRYENEEAVDDSQLPKDRFSAERLKGVDSTLKIQPAELGDSAVYLCASSLTQGAGELFFGEGSRLTVL.

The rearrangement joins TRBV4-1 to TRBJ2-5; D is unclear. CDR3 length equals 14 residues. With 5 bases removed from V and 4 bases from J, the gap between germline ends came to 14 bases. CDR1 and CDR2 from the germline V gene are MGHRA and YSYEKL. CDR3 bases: TGCGCCAGCAGCATACGACTCCCGAGAGAGACCCAGTACTTC. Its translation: CASSIRLPRETQYF.

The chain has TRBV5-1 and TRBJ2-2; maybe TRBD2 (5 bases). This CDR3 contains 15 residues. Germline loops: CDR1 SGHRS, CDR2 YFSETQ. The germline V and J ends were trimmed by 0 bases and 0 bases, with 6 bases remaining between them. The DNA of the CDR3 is TGCGCCAGCAGCTTGGAACTAGCGAACACCGGGGAGCTGTTTTTT. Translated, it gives CASSLELANTGELFF.

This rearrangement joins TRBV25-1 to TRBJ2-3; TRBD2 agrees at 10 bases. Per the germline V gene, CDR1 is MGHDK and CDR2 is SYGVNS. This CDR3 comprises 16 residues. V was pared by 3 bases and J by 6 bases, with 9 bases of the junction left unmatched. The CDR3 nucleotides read TGTGCCAGCAGTGATTCCTTAGCGGGAGGTGGCGATACGCAGTATTTT. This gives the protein CASSDSLAGGGDTQYF.

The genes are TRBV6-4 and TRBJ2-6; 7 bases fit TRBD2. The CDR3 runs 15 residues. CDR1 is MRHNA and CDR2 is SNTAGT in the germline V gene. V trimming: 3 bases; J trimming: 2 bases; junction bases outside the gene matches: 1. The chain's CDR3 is CASSEGGAGANVLTF. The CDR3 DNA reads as TGTGCCAGCAGTGAGGGGGGGGCTGGGGCCAACGTCCTGACTTTC.

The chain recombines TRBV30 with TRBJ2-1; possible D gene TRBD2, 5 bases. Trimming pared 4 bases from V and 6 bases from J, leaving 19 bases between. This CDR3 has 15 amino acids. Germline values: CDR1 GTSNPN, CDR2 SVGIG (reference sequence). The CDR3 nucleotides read TGTGCCTGGAACAAAATTCCAATAGCGACCAATGAGCAGTTCTTC. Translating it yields CAWNKIPIATNEQFF.

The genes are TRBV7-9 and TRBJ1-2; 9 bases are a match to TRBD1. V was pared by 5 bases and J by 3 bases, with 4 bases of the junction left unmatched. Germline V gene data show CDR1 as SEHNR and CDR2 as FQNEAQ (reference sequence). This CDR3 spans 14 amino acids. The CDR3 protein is CASSTRQGDYGYTF. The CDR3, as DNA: TGTGCCAGCAGCACGCGACAGGGGGACTATGGCTACACCTTC.

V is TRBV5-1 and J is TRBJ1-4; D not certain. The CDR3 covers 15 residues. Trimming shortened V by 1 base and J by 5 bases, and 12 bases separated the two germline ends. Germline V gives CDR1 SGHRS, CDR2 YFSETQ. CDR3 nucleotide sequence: TGCGCCAGCAGCTTGAGCGGCAGTACGAATGAAAAACTGTTTTTT. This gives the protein CASSLSGSTNEKLFF.

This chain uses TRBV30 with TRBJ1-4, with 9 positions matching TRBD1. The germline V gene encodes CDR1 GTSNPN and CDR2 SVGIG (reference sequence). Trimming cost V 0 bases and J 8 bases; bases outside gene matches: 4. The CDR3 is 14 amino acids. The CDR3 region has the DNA TGTGCCTGGAGTGTGAGGGACAGGGACGAAAAACTGTTTTTT. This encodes CAWSVRDRDEKLFF. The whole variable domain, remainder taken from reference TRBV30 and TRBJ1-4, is SQTIHQWPATLVQPVGSPLSLECTVEGTSNPNLYWYRQAAGRGLQLLFYSVGIGQISSEVPQNLSASRPQDRQFILSSKKLLLSDSGFYLCAWSVRDRDEKLFFGSGTQLSVL.

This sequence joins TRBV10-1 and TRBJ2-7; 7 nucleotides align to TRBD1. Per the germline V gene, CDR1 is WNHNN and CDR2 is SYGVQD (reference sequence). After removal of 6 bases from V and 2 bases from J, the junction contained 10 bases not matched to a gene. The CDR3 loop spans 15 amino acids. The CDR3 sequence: CASRIQGYRAYEQYV. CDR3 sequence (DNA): TGCGCCAGCAGGATACAGGGGTATAGGGCCTACGAGCAGTACGTC.

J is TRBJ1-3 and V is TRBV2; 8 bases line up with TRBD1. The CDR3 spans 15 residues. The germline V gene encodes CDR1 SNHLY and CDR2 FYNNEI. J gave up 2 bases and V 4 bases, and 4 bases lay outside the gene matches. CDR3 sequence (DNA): TGTGCCAGCAGTGCAGGGGGCGTAACTGGAAACACCATATATTTT. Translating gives CASSAGGVTGNTIYF.

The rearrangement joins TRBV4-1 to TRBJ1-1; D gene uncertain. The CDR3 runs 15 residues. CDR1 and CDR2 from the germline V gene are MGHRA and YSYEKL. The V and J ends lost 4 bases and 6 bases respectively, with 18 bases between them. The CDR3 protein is CASSRSSGVFAEAFF. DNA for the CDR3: TGCGCCAGCAGCCGGTCAAGCGGGGTATTCGCTGAAGCTTTCTTT.

CDR3 nucleotide sequence: TGCGCCAGCAGCTCTTTAGCGGGAGGGCCACGGCAAGAGACCCAGTACTTC. Its translation is CASSSLAGGPRQETQYF. The chain combines TRBV5-1 with TRBJ2-5; 11 positions match TRBD2. The junction had 9 bases not matched to a gene; V was cut back by 3 bases and J by 2 bases. This CDR3 contains 17 residues. Germline V lookup: CDR1 SGHRS, CDR2 YFSETQ.

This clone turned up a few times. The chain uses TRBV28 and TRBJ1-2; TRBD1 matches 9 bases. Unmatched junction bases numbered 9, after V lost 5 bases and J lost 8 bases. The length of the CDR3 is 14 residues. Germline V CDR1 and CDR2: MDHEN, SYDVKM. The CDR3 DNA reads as TGTGCCAGCAGTCCCGGGACAGGGCGACTGGGCTACACCTTC. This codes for CASSPGTGRLGYTF.

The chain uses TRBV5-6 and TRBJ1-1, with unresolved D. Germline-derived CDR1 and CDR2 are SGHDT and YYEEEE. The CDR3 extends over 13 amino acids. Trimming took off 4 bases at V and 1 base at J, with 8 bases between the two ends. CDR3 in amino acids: CASSPGSNTEAFF. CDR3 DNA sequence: TGTGCCAGCAGCCCGGGGTCGAACACTGAAGCTTTCTTT.

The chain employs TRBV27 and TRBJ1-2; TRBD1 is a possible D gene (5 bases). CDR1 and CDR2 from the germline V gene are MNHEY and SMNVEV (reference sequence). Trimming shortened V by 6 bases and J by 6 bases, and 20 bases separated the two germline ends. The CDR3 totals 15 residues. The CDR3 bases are TGTGCCAGCAGACTGGGGGGATCAGTAAGGAATGGCTACACCTTC. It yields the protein CASRLGGSVRNGYTF.

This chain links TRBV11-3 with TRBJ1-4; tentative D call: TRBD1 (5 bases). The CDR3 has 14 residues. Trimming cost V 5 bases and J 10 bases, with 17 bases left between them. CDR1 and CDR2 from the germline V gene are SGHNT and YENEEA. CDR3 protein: CASSQGEVVGKLFF. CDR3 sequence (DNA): TGTGCCAGCAGCCAAGGGGAGGTAGTCGGAAAACTGTTTTTT.

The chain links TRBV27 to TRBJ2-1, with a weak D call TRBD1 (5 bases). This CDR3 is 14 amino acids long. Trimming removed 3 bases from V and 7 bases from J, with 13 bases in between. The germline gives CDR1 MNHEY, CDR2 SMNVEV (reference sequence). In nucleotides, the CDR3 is TGTGCCAGCAGTTTTCTTCAGGGATCGAATGAGCAGTTCTTC. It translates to CASSFLQGSNEQFF.

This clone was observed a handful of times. CDR3 DNA: TGTGCCAGCAGCCCCCCGGGTTTAACAGATACGCAGTATTTT. This sequence encodes CASSPPGLTDTQYF. The rearrangement links TRBV7-8 to TRBJ2-3, with D hard to call. V was clipped by 5 bases and J by 3 bases, with 12 bases between them. The V gene's germline CDR1 is SGHVS and CDR2 FQNEAQ. The CDR3 runs 14 residues.

Written as DNA, the CDR3 is TGTGCCAGCTGTCTTGATCGGGCTAGCGGGACTTTTGTTACCTACGAGCAGTACTTC. This codes for CASCLDRASGTFVTYEQYF. The rearrangement links TRBV21-1 to TRBJ2-7; the table names TRBD2, a call not compared with the DNA. TRBV21-1 has pseudogene status. This CDR3 region has 19 residues.